A selection of T cell receptor beta chains follows, all from one sample in a study of T cell changes during pregnancy in multiple sclerosis. Sequenced by immunoSEQ multiplex PCR; TCRdb stores in-frame clones only, minus some. The top ten clones hold around 4.1% of a sample with approximately 31,000 clones, around nine tenths of them seen once. Sequenced here: CD8+ T cells from peripheral blood mononuclear cells, sampled in the second trimester of pregnancy. Receptors were obtained from a female donor with multiple sclerosis, enrolled in a pregnancy study. CDR3s include the opening cysteine and the closing phenylalanine or tryptophan. A D gene is named only where the DNA matches it firmly. Expanded clones get a size class; other rows say once, few or many, or leave the size out.

clone size | J gene | D gene | V gene | CDR3 DNA | CDR3 protein
NA | TRBJ1-2 | NA | TRBV13 | TGTGCCAGCAGCTTAAGCAGGGATTGGAAGAGCGGCTACACCTTC | CASSLSRDWKSGYTF
NA | TRBJ2-7 | NA | TRBV10-3 | TGTGCCATCACCGAAGACAGGACCTACGAGCAGTACTTC | CAITEDRTYEQYF
NA | TRBJ2-3 | TRBD2 | TRBV6-1 | TGTGCCAGCAGTGAATTAGCGGGGGTACCCGATACGCAGTATTTT | CASSELAGVPDTQYF
NA | TRBJ2-5 | NA | TRBV28 | TGTGCCAGCAGTTTATTAGGGGTTGGGGAGACCCAGTACTTC | CASSLLGVGETQYF
NA | TRBJ1-1 | NA | TRBV21-1 | TGTGCCAGCAGCAAAGTGGAGGGGCTAGGGACTGAAGCTTTCTTT | CASSKVEGLGTEAFF
NA | TRBJ1-2 | TRBD1 | TRBV19 | TGTGCCAGTAAATGGGACAGGGGACCGGATGGCTACACCTTC | CASKWDRGPDGYTF
NA | TRBJ1-1 | NA | TRBV7-2 | TGTGCCAGCAGCTCCTCGCGGGGGACTGAAGCTTTCTTT | CASSSSRGTEAFF
NA | TRBJ1-2 | NA | TRBV5-1 | TGCGCCAGCAGCCTAACAGAAAACTATGGCTACACCTTC | CASSLTENYGYTF
NA | TRBJ2-1 | TRBD2 | TRBV10-2 | TGCGCCAGCAGTGCCGGGAGGGCCCGCGGGCAGCAGTTCTTC | CASSAGRARGQQFF
NA | TRBJ1-5 | NA | TRBV6-1 | TGTGCCAGCAGTGAAGCGTTGGTAGTGTTGGGAGAGCCCCAGCATTTT | CASSEALVVLGEPQHF
NA | TRBJ1-5 | TRBD1 | TRBV7-9 | TGTGCCAGCAGCTTGGGGACAGGGGGGAATCAGCCCCAGCATTTT | CASSLGTGGNQPQHF
NA | TRBJ1-1 | NA | TRBV6-1 | TGTGCCAGCAGCGAAAAGCCCGTTTCCACTGAAGCTTTCTTT | CASSEKPVSTEAFF
NA | TRBJ2-1 | NA | TRBV11-2 | TGTGCCAGCAGCTTAGGCGGGATGGACCTAAATGAGCAGTTCTTC | CASSLGGMDLNEQFF
NA | TRBJ2-2 | TRBD2 | TRBV7-6 | TGTGCCAGCAGCTTACTAGCGGTGAACACCGGGGAGCTGTTTTTT | CASSLLAVNTGELFF
NA | TRBJ2-7 | TRBD2 | TRBV11-2 | TGTGCCAGCAGCGCCACAGCGGGAGGCCCCCACGAGCAGTACTTC | CASSATAGGPHEQYF
NA | TRBJ2-1 | TRBD2 | TRBV30 | TGTGCCTGGACTCCCGGGACTAGCGGGTACAATGAGCAGTTCTTC | CAWTPGTSGYNEQFF
few | TRBJ1-5 | NA | TRBV6-6 | TGTGCCAGCAGTTACGCCTCCGGGAATCAGCCCCAGCATTTT | CASSYASGNQPQHF
NA | TRBJ2-7 | TRBD2 | TRBV4-1 | TGCGCCAGCAGCCAAGGGATCGCGGGAGGTATTTACGAGCAGTACTTC | CASSQGIAGGIYEQYF
NA | TRBJ2-7 | TRBD1 | TRBV7-9 | TGTGCCAGCAGCTCGTGGGACAGGGCCCACGAGCAGTACTTC | CASSSWDRAHEQYF
once | TRBJ2-7 | TRBD1 | TRBV10-1 | TGCGCCAGCAGTGACCCCCGGGACAGGGGGTCCGAGCAGTACTTC | CASSDPRDRGSEQYF
NA | TRBJ1-2 | NA | TRBV4-1 | TGCGCCAGCAGCCAAGTCTCCCGGAGTCGAAATGGCTACACCTTC | CASSQVSRSRNGYTF